A few counts support the clone carrying this T cell receptor (beta chain). Antigen specificity is unknown. This entry is derived from a study of beta chain features in type 1 diabetes. Study-wide points: Resolution of whether HLA type affects TCRB rearrangement was not achieved here. Type 1 diabetes patients showed fewer insertions and more deletions at VDJ junctions.

Investigators reverse transcribed all isolated RNA, so they sequenced expressed TCRB transcripts. This table comes from immunoSEQ multiplex PCR, and its TCRdb copy is limited to in-frame clones, with some not included. The sample holds around 290,000 clones, roughly 8% seen once. CDR3 size: 12 residues. Germline CDR1 reads MNHEY; CDR2 reads SVGAGI. V was shortened by 6 bases and J by 9 bases, with 12 bases between the two germline ends. This clonotype originated in a young woman in good health. The chain uses TRBV6-5 and TRBJ2-1; D might be TRBD1 (6 bases). Sequences were obtained from central memory CD4+ T cells from blood. The CDR3 DNA reads as TGTGCCAGCAGGAACAGGGTCGGTGAGCAGTTCTTC. Translated: CASRNRVGEQFF.